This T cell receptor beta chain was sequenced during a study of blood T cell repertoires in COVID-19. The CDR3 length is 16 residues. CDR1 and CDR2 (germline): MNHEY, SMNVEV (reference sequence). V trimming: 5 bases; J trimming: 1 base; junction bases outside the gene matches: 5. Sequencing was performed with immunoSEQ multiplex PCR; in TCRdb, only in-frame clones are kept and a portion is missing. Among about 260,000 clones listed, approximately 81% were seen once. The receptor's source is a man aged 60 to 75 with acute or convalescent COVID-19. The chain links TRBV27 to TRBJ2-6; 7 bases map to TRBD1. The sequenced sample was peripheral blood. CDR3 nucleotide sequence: TGTGCCAGCAGTGACCACAGGGGTTCTGGGGCCAACGTCCTGACTTTC. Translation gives CASSDHRGSGANVLTF.